Listed here are 32 T cell receptor beta chains from one sample, sequenced in a study of cytomegalovirus exposure and HLA in healthy donors (TCRdb year 2017). Preparation of the library involved the immunoSEQ multiplex PCR assay. For the multiplex PCR, a mixture combining 60 forward primers for TCR Vbeta segments and 13 reverse primers for TCR Jbeta segments was used. TCRdb obtained this table from immuneACCESS and retained in-frame rearrangements with V and J assigned. These tables miss some clones; where compared with another copy, unresolved V genes account for less than half of the shortfall, and the remainder is unexplained. The sample table records approximately 73,000 clones; 65% to 85% of these occur just once. The ten largest clones capture 22% of the sample. The source material was PBMCs. The receptors come from a woman aged 40 to 49 in good health and CMV-seropositive.

The chain uses TRBV7-3 and TRBJ1-1; D not resolved. CDR3 size: 15 residues. Germline V gives CDR1 SGHTA, CDR2 FQGTGA. The V end was cut by 5 bases, the J end by 0 bases, with 13 bases between. CDR3 loop: CASSPTPRLNTEAFF. For the CDR3, the DNA is TGTGCCAGCAGCCCCACGCCCCGGTTGAACACTGAAGCTTTCTTT. The full variable domain, its missing parts supplied by reference TRBV7-3 and TRBJ1-1, is GAGVSQTPSNKVTEKGKYVELRCDPISGHTALYWYRQSLGQGPEFLIYFQGTGAADDSGLPNDRFFAVRPEGSVSTLKIQRTERGDSAVYLCASSPTPRLNTEAFFGQGTRLTVV.

The rearrangement uses TRBV7-8 and TRBJ1-5; D remains ambiguous. Germline-derived CDR1 and CDR2 are SGHVS and FQNEAQ. The CDR3 runs to 18 residues. Trimming left V 4 bases short and J 6 bases short, with 25 bases between. This CDR3 reads CASSYSQGGGSGSQPQHF. The DNA of the CDR3 is TGTGCCAGCAGCTACTCGCAAGGCGGAGGCTCGGGAAGTCAGCCCCAGCATTTT.

This clone has more than one count but fewer than ten. The chain employs TRBV4-2 and TRBJ1-5, with TRBD1 matching 8 bases. Germline V lookup: CDR1 LGHNA, CDR2 YNFKEQ. J lost 5 bases, V lost 1 base, and 4 bases had no gene match. The CDR3 has 15 amino acids. CDR3 DNA: TGTGCCAGCAGCCAAGCGCAGGGGGCTGATCAGCCCCAGCATTTT. It yields the protein CASSQAQGADQPQHF.

This clone was seen only a few times. The rearrangement joins TRBV6-5 to TRBJ1-1; no firm D call. The V gene lost 2 bases and the J gene lost 4 bases, with 8 bases spanning the gap. The CDR3 extends over 13 amino acids. Per the germline V gene, CDR1 is MNHEY and CDR2 is SVGAGI. The CDR3: CASSYGHSTEAFF. The CDR3 bases are TGTGCCAGCAGTTACGGCCACAGCACTGAAGCTTTCTTT.

This chain links TRBV6-5 with TRBJ1-2; D uncertain. The CDR3 sequence is 11 residues long. Germline V gives CDR1 MNHEY, CDR2 SVGAGI. The V end lost 6 bases, the J end lost 8 bases, and 10 bases lay between the germline ends. In nucleotides, the CDR3 is TGTGCCAGCAGAGAAACGGGAGGCTACACCTTC. Translating gives CASRETGGYTF.

This sequence joins TRBV19 and TRBJ2-2; D call uncertain. V lost 7 bases to trimming and J lost 3 bases, with 12 bases between them. Germline assignment: CDR1 LNHDA and CDR2 SQIVND (reference sequence). The CDR3 totals 14 residues. CDR3 amino acids: CASNTRPYTGELFF. The CDR3 DNA is TGTGCCAGTAACACCAGGCCTTACACCGGGGAGCTGTTTTTT.

The rearrangement uses TRBV6-5 and TRBJ1-2; TRBD1 matches 9 bases. Germline loops: CDR1 MNHEY, CDR2 SVGAGI. V was clipped by 6 bases and J by 8 bases; unmatched bases: 10. The CDR3 is 14 residues long. The CDR3: CASRGQGALGGYTF. CDR3 bases: TGTGCCAGCAGGGGACAGGGTGCCCTAGGGGGCTACACCTTC.

The V and J genes are TRBV5-4 and TRBJ2-1; 7 bases match TRBD2. Per germline, CDR1 SGHNT and CDR2 YYREEE (reference sequence). The CDR3 is 18 amino acids. With 0 bases clipped from V and 5 bases from J, the junction kept 14 bases outside the gene matches. Here the CDR3 DNA reads TGTGCCAGCAGCTTGGAAGCGGGACCTAAAAGAGCCAACAATGAGCAGTTCTTC. Residues: CASSLEAGPKRANNEQFF.

V usage is TRBV9 and J usage is TRBJ1-1, with TRBD1 matching over 8 bases. Germline-derived CDR1 and CDR2 are SGDLS and YYNGEE. This CDR3 region has 15 residues. V shed 2 bases, J shed 2 bases, and the junction held 5 bases outside the gene matches. The CDR3 protein is CASSVGTGTNTEAFF. The DNA of the CDR3 is TGTGCCAGCAGCGTTGGGACAGGTACAAACACTGAAGCTTTCTTT.

The rearrangement links TRBV5-1 to TRBJ1-2; a possible D gene is TRBD1 (5 bases). Germline V lookup: CDR1 SGHRS, CDR2 YFSETQ. The CDR3 has 13 amino acids. Deletions cut 2 bases from V and 4 bases from J, with 9 bases between. The DNA for the CDR3 is TGCGCCAGCAGCTTCCAGGGTGGCTATGGCTACACCTTC. Amino acid sequence: CASSFQGGYGYTF.

The rearrangement links TRBV6-1 to TRBJ1-1; a possible D gene is TRBD1 (5 bases). Germline V gives CDR1 MNHNS, CDR2 SASEGT. Trimming left V 4 bases short and J 7 bases short, with 13 bases between. The CDR3 is 13 residues long. DNA of the CDR3: TGTGCCAGCAGTGTTGAAGACAGACTTGAAGCTTTCTTT. Translated, it gives CASSVEDRLEAFF.

V is TRBV25-1 and J is TRBJ2-7; perhaps TRBD2 as D (5 bases). Germline values: CDR1 MGHDK, CDR2 SYGVNS. The CDR3 consists of 15 residues. The V end lost 1 base, the J end lost 2 bases, and 12 bases lay between the germline ends. CDR3 protein: CASSESGLATYEQYF. The CDR3 nucleotides read TGTGCCAGCAGTGAATCCGGACTGGCTACCTACGAGCAGTACTTC.

Here the CDR3 reads CASTGRLAGPANTGELFF. The CDR3 DNA follows: TGTGCCAGCACCGGTAGACTAGCGGGCCCCGCGAACACCGGGGAGCTGTTTTTT. This chain connects TRBV7-3 to TRBJ2-2; TRBD2 matches at 10 bases. Germline CDR1 and CDR2: SGHTA and FQGTGA. The CDR3 is 18 amino acids. V lost 7 bases and J lost 0; bases outside the gene matches: 11.

The rearrangement joins TRBV30 to TRBJ1-5; 7 bases match TRBD1. The CDR3 loop spans 14 amino acids. V shed 0 bases and J 3 bases; nucleotides not matched to a gene: 2. Germline CDR1 and CDR2: GTSNPN and SVGIG (reference sequence). The CDR3 DNA reads as TGTGCCTGGAGTGTAGGGACAGCCAATCAGCCCCAGCATTTT. Protein product: CAWSVGTANQPQHF. Full variable domain (remainder filled in from reference TRBV30 and TRBJ1-5): SQTIHQWPATLVQPVGSPLSLECTVEGTSNPNLYWYRQAAGRGLQLLFYSVGIGQISSEVPQNLSASRPQDRQFILSSKKLLLSDSGFYLCAWSVGTANQPQHFGDGTRLSIL.

This clone was seen a few times. The rearrangement uses TRBV29-1 and TRBJ1-1; no reliable D call. This CDR3 has 12 residues. The germline V gene has CDR1 SQVTM and CDR2 ANQGSEA. V was shortened by 4 bases and J by 1 base, with 7 bases between the two germline ends. CDR3 amino acids: CSVVPGNTEAFF. Written as DNA, the CDR3 is TGCAGCGTTGTTCCGGGGAACACTGAAGCTTTCTTT. The complete variable domain, with remaining parts taken from reference TRBV29-1 and TRBJ1-1, reads SAVISQKPSRDICQRGTSLTIQCQVDSQVTMMFWYRQQPGQSLTLIATANQGSEATYESGFVIDKFPISRPNLTFSTLTVSNMSPEDSSIYLCSVVPGNTEAFFGQGTRLTVV.

The chain employs TRBV29-1 and TRBJ1-1, with TRBD1 as a possible D gene (6 bases). V was clipped by 3 bases and J by 10 bases, with 6 bases between them. The germline V gene encodes CDR1 SQVTM and CDR2 ANQGSEA. This CDR3 is 9 amino acids long. The CDR3 DNA is TGCAGCGTTGACAGGGGAGCTTTCTTT. Its protein product is CSVDRGAFF.

The chain uses TRBV16 and TRBJ1-1, with D tentatively TRBD1 (6 bases). CDR1 and CDR2 from the germline V gene are KGHSY and FQNENV. This CDR3 comprises 17 residues. The V end lost 2 bases, the J end lost 0 bases, and 16 bases lay between the germline ends. The chain's CDR3 is CASSQLTGIGMNTEAFF. CDR3 nucleotides: TGTGCCAGCAGCCAACTGACAGGCATCGGCATGAACACTGAAGCTTTCTTT.

The chain is built from TRBV27 and TRBJ1-5, with D unclear. V shed 4 bases and J shed 0 bases, with 7 bases lying between them. CDR3 length: 14 amino acids. Looked up from germline, CDR1 is MNHEY and CDR2 is SMNVEV (reference sequence). CDR3 sequence (DNA): TGTGCCAGCAGTTCCCTTTATAGCAATCAGCCCCAGCATTTT. This encodes CASSSLYSNQPQHF.

The rearrangement links TRBV18 to TRBJ1-4, with 7 bases fitting TRBD1. From germline, CDR1 is KGHSH and CDR2 LQKENI. This CDR3 comprises 16 residues. Germline trimming cut 3 bases from V and 0 bases from J; bases unmatched to any gene: 4. Here the CDR3 DNA reads TGTGCCAGCTCACCGACCGGGACAGCAACTAATGAAAAACTGTTTTTT. As protein: CASSPTGTATNEKLFF.

This clone has only a few counts. The rearrangement uses TRBV10-3 and TRBJ2-5, with D possibly matching TRBD1 (6 bases). CDR1 and CDR2 from the germline V gene are ENHRY and SYGVKD. This CDR3 comprises 14 residues. V gave up 2 bases and J gave up 5 bases, with 12 bases separating them. CDR3 in amino acids: CAISEPTGTETQYF. DNA for the CDR3: TGTGCCATCAGTGAGCCTACAGGGACGGAGACCCAGTACTTC.

This chain joins TRBV29-1 and TRBJ1-4; D is uncertain. Germline-derived CDR1 and CDR2 are SQVTM and ANQGSEA. The V end was cut by 1 base, the J end by 7 bases, with 22 bases between. There are 17 residues in the CDR3. CDR3 DNA: TGCAGCGTTGAAGGCCTCGGTCAGATGGAGCTAGGTGAAAAACTGTTTTTT. Protein product: CSVEGLGQMELGEKLFF.

J is TRBJ2-7 and V is TRBV4-2, with 10 nucleotides matching TRBD2. V lost 0 bases to trimming and J lost 3 bases; unmatched junction nucleotides: 5. The CDR3 covers 16 residues. CDR1 and CDR2 (germline): LGHNA, YNFKEQ. CDR3 loop: CASSQEISGGLYEQYF. The CDR3 DNA sequence: TGTGCCAGCAGCCAAGAAATTAGCGGGGGGCTCTACGAGCAGTACTTC.

This rearrangement joins TRBV7-3 to TRBJ2-7, with D tentatively TRBD2 (6 bases). Germline CDR1 reads SGHTA; CDR2 reads FQGTGA. V dropped 1 base and J dropped 2 bases, with 15 bases sitting between them. The CDR3 contains 16 residues. The CDR3 nucleotides are TGTGCCAGCAGCTTAAAGGAGCGGGCCCCAACCTACGAGCAGTACTTC. It specifies CASSLKERAPTYEQYF.

The V and J genes are TRBV30 and TRBJ2-7, with D maybe TRBD1 (6 bases). CDR1 is GTSNPN, CDR2 SVGIG, per germline (reference sequence). V was shortened by 5 bases and J by 9 bases, with 17 bases between the two germline ends. The CDR3 spans 12 residues. The CDR3 bases are TGTGCCTGGGGGGGCCCCGCGGAAGGGCAGTACTTC. Protein sequence: CAWGGPAEGQYF.

V and J are TRBV29-1 and TRBJ1-5; D is perhaps TRBD1 (6 bases). CDR1 SQVTM and CDR2 ANQGSEA come from the germline V gene. This CDR3 region has 13 residues. V lost 4 bases and J 2 bases, leaving 9 bases between the germline ends. CDR3 sequence (DNA): TGCAGCGTTGGGAAGGGGGGCAATCAGCCCCAGCATTTT. As protein: CSVGKGGNQPQHF. The whole variable domain, filled in from reference TRBV29-1 and TRBJ1-5, reads SAVISQKPSRDICQRGTSLTIQCQVDSQVTMMFWYRQQPGQSLTLIATANQGSEATYESGFVIDKFPISRPNLTFSTLTVSNMSPEDSSIYLCSVGKGGNQPQHFGDGTRLSIL.

The rearrangement links TRBV5-4 to TRBJ2-3; 15 nucleotides line up with TRBD2. Germline assignment: CDR1 SGHNT and CDR2 YYREEE (reference sequence). J gave up 1 base and V 3 bases, and 12 bases lay outside the gene matches. The CDR3 spans 20 residues. The CDR3 DNA reads TGTGCCAGCAGCTACCATCTAGGACTAGCGGGGGGGCCCGGCACAGATACGCAGTATTTT. Translated, it gives CASSYHLGLAGGPGTDTQYF.

V and J are TRBV7-3 and TRBJ1-5; D might be TRBD1 (5 bases). CDR3 size: 13 residues. Trimming took off 5 bases at V and 7 bases at J, with 12 bases between the two ends. The germline CDR1 and CDR2 sequences are SGHTA and FQGTGA. CDR3 DNA: TGTGCCAGCAGCGAACAGGACGGACAGCCCCAGCATTTT. Translating gives CASSEQDGQPQHF.

V and J are TRBV28 and TRBJ1-2; the D is unclear. The V and J ends lost 1 base and 14 bases respectively, with 14 bases between them. The germline V gene has CDR1 MDHEN and CDR2 SYDVKM. This CDR3 region has 12 residues. CDR3 in amino acids: CASSLSGQEETF. The CDR3 nucleotides are TGTGCCAGCAGTTTATCTGGGCAGGAAGAAACCTTC.

This sequence joins TRBV4-1 and TRBJ1-1; D call uncertain. V dropped 5 bases and J dropped 10 bases, with 20 bases sitting between them. CDR1 is MGHRA and CDR2 is YSYEKL in the germline V gene. This CDR3 spans 14 amino acids. In nucleotides, the CDR3 is TGCGCCAGCAGCGAGGAGGGTATCGCCCGTGTAGCTTTCTTT. Its protein is CASSEEGIARVAFF.

The chain uses TRBV13 and TRBJ1-2, with 8 bases lining up with TRBD1. This CDR3 comprises 15 residues. Germline V gene data show CDR1 as PRHDT and CDR2 as FYEKMQ (reference sequence). Trimming took 4 bases from V and 4 from J; bases not matched to a gene: 8. The DNA for the CDR3 is TGTGCCAGCAGCTCTACCGGGACAGGCCTCTATGGCTACACCTTC. It translates to CASSSTGTGLYGYTF.

V is TRBV25-1 and J is TRBJ1-2; TRBD1 agrees at 7 bases. The CDR3 is 12 residues long. Germline CDR1 and CDR2: MGHDK and SYGVNS. The trim removed 7 bases at V and 3 bases at J, leaving 2 bases unmatched. The CDR3 sequence: CASMQGDYGYTF. DNA of the CDR3: TGTGCCAGCATGCAGGGGGACTATGGCTACACCTTC.

The genes are TRBV10-3 and TRBJ1-1; the match to TRBD1 covers 8 bases. Germline V gene sequence: CDR1 ENHRY, CDR2 SYGVKD. The CDR3 is 15 amino acids. Trimming cost V 11 bases and J 4 bases; bases outside gene matches: 15. Written as DNA, the CDR3 is TGTGCCTCCCAAACAGGGGGGGCCCCGGGCACTGAAGCTTTCTTT. As protein: CASQTGGAPGTEAFF.